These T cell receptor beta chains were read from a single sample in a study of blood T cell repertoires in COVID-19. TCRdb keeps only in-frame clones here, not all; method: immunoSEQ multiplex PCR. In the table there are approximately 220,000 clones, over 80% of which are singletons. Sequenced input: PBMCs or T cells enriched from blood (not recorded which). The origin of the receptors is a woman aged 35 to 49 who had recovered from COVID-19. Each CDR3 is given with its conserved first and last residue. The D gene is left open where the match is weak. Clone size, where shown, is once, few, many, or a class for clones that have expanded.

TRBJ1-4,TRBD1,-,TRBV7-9,TGTGCCAGCAGCTCTAGGACAGGGGAAGAAAAACTGTTTTTT,CASSSRTGEEKLFF
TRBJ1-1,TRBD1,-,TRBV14,TGTGCCAGCAGCCACTTACAGGGGCGCACTGAAGCTTTCTTT,CASSHLQGRTEAFF
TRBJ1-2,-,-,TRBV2,TGTGCCAGCAGGACCCAGGGTGGCCCCTATGGCTACACCTTC,CASRTQGGPYGYTF
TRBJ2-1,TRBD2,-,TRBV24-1,TGTGCCACCAGTGATCCGCGACTAGCGGGAGTCTCGTACAATGAGCAGTTCTTC,CATSDPRLAGVSYNEQFF
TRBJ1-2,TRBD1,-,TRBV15,TGTGCCACCAGCAGAGGACAGGGGGGAGATGGCTACACCTTC,CATSRGQGGDGYTF
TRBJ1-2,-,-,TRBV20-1,TGCAGTGCTAGTTGGGGGGATGGCTACACCTTC,CSASWGDGYTF
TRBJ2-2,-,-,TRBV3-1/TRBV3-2,TGTGCCAGCAGCCAACTTTGGCATACGAACACCGGGGAGCTGTTTTTT,CASSQLWHTNTGELFF
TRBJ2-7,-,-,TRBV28,TGTGCCAGCAGACTACCGGGAGACCCTTACGAGCAGTACTTC,CASRLPGDPYEQYF
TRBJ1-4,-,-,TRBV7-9,TGTGCCAGCAGCCTATCAAGATTAACTAATGAAAAACTGTTTTTT,CASSLSRLTNEKLFF
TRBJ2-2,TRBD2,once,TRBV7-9,TGTGCCAGCAGCGATCCGGCGGGAGGGCCCACCGGGGAGCTGTTTTTT,CASSDPAGGPTGELFF
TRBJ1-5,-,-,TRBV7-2,TGTGCCAGCAGCCTAGAACAGGGCCTCAATCAGCCCCAGCATTTT,CASSLEQGLNQPQHF
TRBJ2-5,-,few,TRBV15,TGTGCCACCAGCTCTTCGCGGGGGCCAAAAGAGACCCAGTACTTC,CATSSSRGPKETQYF
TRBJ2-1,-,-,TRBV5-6,TGTGCCAGCAGCCCAGGGGCAGGGGTCTCCTACAATGAGCAGTTCTTC,CASSPGAGVSYNEQFF
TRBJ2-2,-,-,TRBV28,TGTGCCAGCAGACTGAACACCGGGGAGCTGTTTTTT,CASRLNTGELFF
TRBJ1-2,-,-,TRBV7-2,TGTGCCAGCAGCTTAGAGACGGGGGTTGGCTACACCTTC,CASSLETGVGYTF
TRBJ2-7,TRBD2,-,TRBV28,TGTGCCAGCAGTCTAGCGGGAGACGTAGCTTCCTACGAGCAGTACTTC,CASSLAGDVASYEQYF
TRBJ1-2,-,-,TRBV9,TGTGCCAGCAGCGCCCCCAGGGTAATCACCTTC,CASSAPRVITF
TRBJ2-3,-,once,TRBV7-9,TGTGCCAGCAGCCAAGTGGTAGGCACAGATACGCAGTATTTT,CASSQVVGTDTQYF
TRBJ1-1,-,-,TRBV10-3,TGTGCCATCGGAGAACAGGAGGGGACTGAAGCTTTCTTT,CAIGEQEGTEAFF
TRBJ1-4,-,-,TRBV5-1,TGCGCCAGCAACAAGTTGGACACACGAGATGAAAAACTGTTTTTT,CASNKLDTRDEKLFF
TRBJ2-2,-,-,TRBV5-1,TGCGCCAGCAGCCGGATGGGGGGAAGGGACACCGGGGAGCTGTTTTTT,CASSRMGGRDTGELFF
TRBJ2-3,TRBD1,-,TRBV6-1,TGTGCCAGCAGTGACCGACAGGGTTGGGATACGCAGTATTTT,CASSDRQGWDTQYF
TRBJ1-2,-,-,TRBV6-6,TGTGCCTGTCGAGGTTATGGCTACACCTTC,CACRGYGYTF
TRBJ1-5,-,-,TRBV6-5,TGTGCCAGCAGTTATAACATCTATCAGCCCCAGCATTTT,CASSYNIYQPQHF
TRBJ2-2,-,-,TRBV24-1,TGTGCCACCAGTGATTTTAGGGGAACCGGGGAGCTGTTTTTT,CATSDFRGTGELFF
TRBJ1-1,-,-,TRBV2,TGTGCCAGCAGCGAGCGGGGCTCGAACACTGAAGCTTTCTTT,CASSERGSNTEAFF
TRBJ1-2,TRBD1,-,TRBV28,TGTGCCAGCAGTTTATCGACGGGGACAGGGGACGGCTACACCTTC,CASSLSTGTGDGYTF
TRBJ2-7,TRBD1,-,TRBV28,TGTGCCAGCAGTTCCGTCCCGGGACAGGGGGCCTACGAGCAGTACTTC,CASSSVPGQGAYEQYF
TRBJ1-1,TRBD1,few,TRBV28,TGTGCCAGCAGTATGGACAGGTGGGGTGAAGCTTTCTTT,CASSMDRWGEAFF
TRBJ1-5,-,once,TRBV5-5,TGTGCCAGCAGCTTACAAGGAGGTAGCAATCAGCCCCAGCATTTT,CASSLQGGSNQPQHF
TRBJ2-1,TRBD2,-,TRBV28,TGTGCCAGCATTATCCGACAGGGGAGGACTAGCGGGGGCAATGAGCAGTTCTTC,CASIIRQGRTSGGNEQFF
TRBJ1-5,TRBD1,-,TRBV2,TGTGCCAGCAGTGGTCAGGGGGCGGGTCAGCCCCAGCATTTT,CASSGQGAGQPQHF
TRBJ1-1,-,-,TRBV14,TGTGCCAGCAGCCAAGCCAACAATGAAGCTTTCTTT,CASSQANNEAFF
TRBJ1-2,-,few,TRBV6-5,TGTGCCAGCAGTTCCCGACGGGTCGATGGCTACACCTTC,CASSSRRVDGYTF
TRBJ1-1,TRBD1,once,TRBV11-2,TGTGCCAGCAGCTTAGTCGGATCGACAGGGTTTACCACTGAAGCTTTCTTT,CASSLVGSTGFTTEAFF
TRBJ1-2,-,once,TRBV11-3,TGTGCCAGCAGCCCAACACCACGTGACTATGGCTACACCTTC,CASSPTPRDYGYTF
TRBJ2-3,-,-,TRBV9,TGTGCCAGCAGTCCGGGTGTTACCACAGATACGCAGTATTTT,CASSPGVTTDTQYF
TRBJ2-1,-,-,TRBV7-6,TGTGCCAGCAGCCTCACTGGCGGGGTCTCCTACAATGAGCAGTTCTTC,CASSLTGGVSYNEQFF
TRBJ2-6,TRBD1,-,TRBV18,TGTGCCAGCTCACCCGGGACAGGGCTCTCTGGGGCCAACGTCCTGACTTTC,CASSPGTGLSGANVLTF
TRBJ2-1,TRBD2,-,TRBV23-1,TGCGCCAGCAGTCTAAGGGCGACTAGCGGGAGTAAGTGGTCCTACAATGAGCAGTTCTTC,CASSLRATSGSKWSYNEQFF